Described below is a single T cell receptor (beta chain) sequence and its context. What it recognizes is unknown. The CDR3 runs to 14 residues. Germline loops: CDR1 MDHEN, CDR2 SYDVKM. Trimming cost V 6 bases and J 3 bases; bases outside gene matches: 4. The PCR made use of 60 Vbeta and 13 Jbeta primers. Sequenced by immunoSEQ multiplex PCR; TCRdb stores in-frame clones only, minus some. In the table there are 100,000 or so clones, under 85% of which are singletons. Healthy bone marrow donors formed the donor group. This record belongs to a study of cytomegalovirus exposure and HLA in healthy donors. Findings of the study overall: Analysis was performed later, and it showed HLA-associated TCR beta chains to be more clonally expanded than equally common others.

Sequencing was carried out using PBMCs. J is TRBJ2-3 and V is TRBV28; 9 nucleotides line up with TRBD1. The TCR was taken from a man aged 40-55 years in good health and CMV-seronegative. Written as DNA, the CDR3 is TGTGCCAGCAGGGGAGGGACAGGGACAGATACGCAGTATTTT. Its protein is CASRGGTGTDTQYF.